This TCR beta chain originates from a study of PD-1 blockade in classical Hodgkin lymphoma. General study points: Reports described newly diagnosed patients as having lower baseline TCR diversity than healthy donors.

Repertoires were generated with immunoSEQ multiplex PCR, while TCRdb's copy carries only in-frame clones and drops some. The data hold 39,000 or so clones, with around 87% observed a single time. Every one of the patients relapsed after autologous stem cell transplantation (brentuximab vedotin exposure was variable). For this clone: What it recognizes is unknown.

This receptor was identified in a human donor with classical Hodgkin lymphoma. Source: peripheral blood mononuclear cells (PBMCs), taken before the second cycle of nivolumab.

The CDR3: CASSFGTFGEQFF. CDR3 coding DNA: TGTGCCAGCAGCTTTGGGACTTTCGGTGAGCAGTTCTTC. The V and J genes are TRBV7-2 and TRBJ2-1, with D tentatively TRBD2 (6 bases). This CDR3 is built from 13 residues. V lost 3 bases and J lost 9, with 12 bases in between. Germline V gene lookup returns CDR1 SGHTA and CDR2 FQGNSA.